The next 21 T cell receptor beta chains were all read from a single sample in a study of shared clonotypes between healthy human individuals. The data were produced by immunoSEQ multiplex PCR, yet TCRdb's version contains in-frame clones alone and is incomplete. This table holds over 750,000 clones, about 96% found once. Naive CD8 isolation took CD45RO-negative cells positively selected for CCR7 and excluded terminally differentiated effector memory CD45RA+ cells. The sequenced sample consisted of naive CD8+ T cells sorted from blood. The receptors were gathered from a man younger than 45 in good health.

The CDR3 region has the DNA TGTGCCAGCGGGACTAGCGGCTACAATGAGCAGTTCTTC. Amino acid sequence: CASGTSGYNEQFF. The chain carries TRBV16 and TRBJ2-1; 11 nucleotides line up with TRBD2. The CDR3 runs 13 residues. With V trimmed by 8 bases and J by 3 bases, 0 bases remained unmatched. Germline V CDR1 and CDR2: KGHSY, FQNENV. Variable domain in full (rest from reference TRBV16 and TRBJ2-1): GEEVAQTPKHLVRGEGQKAKLYCAPIKGHSYVFWYQQVLKNEFKFLISFQNENVFDETGMPKERFSAKCLPNSPCSLEIQATKLEDSAVYFCASGTSGYNEQFFGPGTRLTVL.

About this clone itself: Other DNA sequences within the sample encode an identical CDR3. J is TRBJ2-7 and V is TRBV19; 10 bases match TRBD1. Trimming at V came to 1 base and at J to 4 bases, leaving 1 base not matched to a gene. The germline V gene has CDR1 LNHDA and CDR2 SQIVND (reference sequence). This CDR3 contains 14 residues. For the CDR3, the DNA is TGTGCCAGTAGTATAGGACAGGGGGCGTACGAGCAGTACTTC. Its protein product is CASSIGQGAYEQYF.

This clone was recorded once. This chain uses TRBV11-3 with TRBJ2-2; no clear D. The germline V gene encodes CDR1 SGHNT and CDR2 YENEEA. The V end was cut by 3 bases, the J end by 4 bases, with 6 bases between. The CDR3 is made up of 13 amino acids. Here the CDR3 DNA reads TGTGCCAGCAGCTTTAGGGTCACCGGGGAGCTGTTTTTT. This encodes CASSFRVTGELFF. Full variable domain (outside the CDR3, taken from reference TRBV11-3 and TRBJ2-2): EAGVVQSPRYKIIEKKQPVAFWCNPISGHNTLYWYLQNLGQGPELLIRYENEEAVDDSQLPKDRFSAERLKGVDSTLKIQPAELGDSAVYLCASSFRVTGELFFGEGSRLTVL.

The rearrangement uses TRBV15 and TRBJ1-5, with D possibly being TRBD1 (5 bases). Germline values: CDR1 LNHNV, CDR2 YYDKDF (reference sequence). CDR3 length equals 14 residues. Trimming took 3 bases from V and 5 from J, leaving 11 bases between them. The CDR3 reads CATSSRRGDQPQHF. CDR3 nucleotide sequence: TGTGCCACCAGCAGCAGGAGGGGTGATCAGCCCCAGCATTTT.

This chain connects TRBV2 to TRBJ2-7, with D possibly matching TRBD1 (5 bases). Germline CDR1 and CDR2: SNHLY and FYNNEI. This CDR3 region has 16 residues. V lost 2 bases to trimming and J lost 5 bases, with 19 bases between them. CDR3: CASSEIGQGIVDEQYF. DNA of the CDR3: TGTGCCAGCAGTGAAATAGGGCAGGGAATTGTCGACGAGCAGTACTTC.

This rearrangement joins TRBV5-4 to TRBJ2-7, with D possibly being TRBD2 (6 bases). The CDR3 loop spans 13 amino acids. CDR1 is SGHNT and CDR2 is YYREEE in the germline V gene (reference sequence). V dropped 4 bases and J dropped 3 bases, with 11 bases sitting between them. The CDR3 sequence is CASSDSRGYEQYF. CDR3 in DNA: TGTGCCAGCAGCGACTCGCGGGGCTACGAGCAGTACTTC.

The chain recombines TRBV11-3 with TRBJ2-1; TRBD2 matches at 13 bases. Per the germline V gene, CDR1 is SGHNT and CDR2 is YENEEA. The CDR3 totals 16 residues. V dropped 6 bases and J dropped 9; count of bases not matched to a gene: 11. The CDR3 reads CASSLPGLAGVSEQFF. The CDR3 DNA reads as TGTGCCAGCAGTTTACCTGGACTAGCGGGAGTGAGTGAGCAGTTCTTC.

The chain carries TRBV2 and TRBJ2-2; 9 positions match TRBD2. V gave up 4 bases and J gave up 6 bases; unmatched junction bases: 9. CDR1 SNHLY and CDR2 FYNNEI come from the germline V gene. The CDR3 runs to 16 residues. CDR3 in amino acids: CASSVLGGRAPGELFF. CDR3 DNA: TGTGCCAGCAGTGTACTGGGCGGGAGGGCCCCCGGGGAGCTGTTTTTT.

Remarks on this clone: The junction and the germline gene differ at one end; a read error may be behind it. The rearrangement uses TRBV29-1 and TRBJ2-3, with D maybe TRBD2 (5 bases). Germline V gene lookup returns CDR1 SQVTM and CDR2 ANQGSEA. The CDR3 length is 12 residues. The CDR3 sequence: CSVEGRADTQYF. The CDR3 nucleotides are TGCAGCGTCGAAGGGCGGGCAGATACGCAGTATTTT.

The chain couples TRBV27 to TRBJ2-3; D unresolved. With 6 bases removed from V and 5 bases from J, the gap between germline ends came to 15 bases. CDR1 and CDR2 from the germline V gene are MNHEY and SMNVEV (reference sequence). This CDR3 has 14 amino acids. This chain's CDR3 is CASSPEFPLDTQYF. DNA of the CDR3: TGTGCCAGCAGCCCGGAGTTTCCATTAGATACGCAGTATTTT.

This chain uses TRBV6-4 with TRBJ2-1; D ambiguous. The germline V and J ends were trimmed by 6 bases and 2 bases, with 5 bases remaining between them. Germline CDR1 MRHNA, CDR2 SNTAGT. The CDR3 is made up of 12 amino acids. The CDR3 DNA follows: TGTGCCAGCAGCCGACCCTACAATGAGCAGTTCTTC. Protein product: CASSRPYNEQFF.

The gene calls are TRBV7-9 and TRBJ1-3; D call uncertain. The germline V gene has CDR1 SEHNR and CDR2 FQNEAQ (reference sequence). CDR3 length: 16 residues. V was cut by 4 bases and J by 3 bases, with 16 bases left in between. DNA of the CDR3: TGTGCCAGCAGCTCCAGCGTCCCGGGGAGTGGAAACACCATATATTTT. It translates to CASSSSVPGSGNTIYF.

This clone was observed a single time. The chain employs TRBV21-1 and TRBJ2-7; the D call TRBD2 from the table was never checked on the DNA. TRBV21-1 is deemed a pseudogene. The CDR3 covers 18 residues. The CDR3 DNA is TGTGCCAGCAGCAAAGGGACGGGAGTTTCTGAAGGGTCCTACGAGCAGTACTTC. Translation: CASSKGTGVSEGSYEQYF.

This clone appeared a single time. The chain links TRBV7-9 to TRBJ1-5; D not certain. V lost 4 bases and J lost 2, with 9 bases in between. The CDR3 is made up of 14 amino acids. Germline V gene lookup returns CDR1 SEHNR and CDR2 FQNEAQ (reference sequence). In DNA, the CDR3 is TGTGCCAGCAGCTCGAGTAGCGGCAATCAGCCCCAGCATTTT. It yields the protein CASSSSSGNQPQHF.

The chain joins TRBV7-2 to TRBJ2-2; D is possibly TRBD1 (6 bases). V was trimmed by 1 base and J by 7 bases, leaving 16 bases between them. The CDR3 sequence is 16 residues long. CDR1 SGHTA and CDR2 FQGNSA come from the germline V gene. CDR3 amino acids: CASSLGPSRGIGELFF. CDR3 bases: TGTGCCAGCAGCTTAGGGCCCTCGAGGGGGATCGGGGAGCTGTTTTTT.

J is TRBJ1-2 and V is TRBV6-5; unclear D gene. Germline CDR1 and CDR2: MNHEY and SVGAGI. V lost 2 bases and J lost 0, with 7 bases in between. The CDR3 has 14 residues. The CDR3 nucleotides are TGTGCCAGCAGTTACAGCGGGTCTAACTATGGCTACACCTTC. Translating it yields CASSYSGSNYGYTF.

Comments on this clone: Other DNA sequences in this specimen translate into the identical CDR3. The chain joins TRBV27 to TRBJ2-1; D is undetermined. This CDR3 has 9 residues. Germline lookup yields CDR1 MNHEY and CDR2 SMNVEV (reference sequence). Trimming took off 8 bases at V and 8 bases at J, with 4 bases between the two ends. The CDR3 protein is CASGYEQFF. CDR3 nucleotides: TGTGCCAGCGGGTATGAGCAGTTCTTC.

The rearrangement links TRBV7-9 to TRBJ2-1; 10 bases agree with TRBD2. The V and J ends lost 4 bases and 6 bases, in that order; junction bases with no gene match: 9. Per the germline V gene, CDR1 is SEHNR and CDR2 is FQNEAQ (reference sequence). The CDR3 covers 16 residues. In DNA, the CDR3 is TGTGCCAGCAGCTACCGGGGAGCGGGAGGGGGCAATGAGCAGTTCTTC. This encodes CASSYRGAGGGNEQFF.

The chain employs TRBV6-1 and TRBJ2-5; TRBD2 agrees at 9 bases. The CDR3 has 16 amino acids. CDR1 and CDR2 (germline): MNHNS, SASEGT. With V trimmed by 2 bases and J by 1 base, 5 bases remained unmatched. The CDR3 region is CASSEPSGVAQETQYF. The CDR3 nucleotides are TGTGCCAGCAGTGAACCTAGCGGGGTGGCCCAAGAGACCCAGTACTTC.

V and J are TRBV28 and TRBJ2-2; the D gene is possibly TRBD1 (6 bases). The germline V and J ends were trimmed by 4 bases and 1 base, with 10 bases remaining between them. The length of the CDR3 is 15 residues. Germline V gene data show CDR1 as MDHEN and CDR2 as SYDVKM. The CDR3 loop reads CASSSGVLNTGELFF. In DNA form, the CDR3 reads TGTGCCAGCAGTTCAGGGGTCCTGAACACCGGGGAGCTGTTTTTT. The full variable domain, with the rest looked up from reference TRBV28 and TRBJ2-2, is DVKVTQSSRYLVKRTGEKVFLECVQDMDHENMFWYRQDPGLGLRLIYFSYDVKMKEKGDIPEGYSVSREKKERFSLILESASTNQTSMYLCASSSGVLNTGELFFGEGSRLTVL.

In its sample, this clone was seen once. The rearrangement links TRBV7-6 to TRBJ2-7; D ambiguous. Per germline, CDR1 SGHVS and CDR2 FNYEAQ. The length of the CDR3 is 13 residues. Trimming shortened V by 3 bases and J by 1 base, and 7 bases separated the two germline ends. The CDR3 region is CASSFPGSYEQYF. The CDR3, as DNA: TGTGCCAGCAGCTTTCCGGGTTCCTACGAGCAGTACTTC.